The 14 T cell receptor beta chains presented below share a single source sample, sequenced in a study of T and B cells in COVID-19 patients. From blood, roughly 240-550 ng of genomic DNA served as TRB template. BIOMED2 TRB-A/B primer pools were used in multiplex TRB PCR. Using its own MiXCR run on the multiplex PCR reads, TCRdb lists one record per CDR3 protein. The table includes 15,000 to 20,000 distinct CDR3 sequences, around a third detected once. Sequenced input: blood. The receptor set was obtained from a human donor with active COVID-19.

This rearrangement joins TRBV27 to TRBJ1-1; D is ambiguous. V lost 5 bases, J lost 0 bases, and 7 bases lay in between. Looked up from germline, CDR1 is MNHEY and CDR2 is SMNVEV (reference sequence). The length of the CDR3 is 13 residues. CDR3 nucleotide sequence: TGTGCCAGCAGTGCCAGGTTGAACACTGAAGCTTTCTTT. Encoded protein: CASSARLNTEAFF.

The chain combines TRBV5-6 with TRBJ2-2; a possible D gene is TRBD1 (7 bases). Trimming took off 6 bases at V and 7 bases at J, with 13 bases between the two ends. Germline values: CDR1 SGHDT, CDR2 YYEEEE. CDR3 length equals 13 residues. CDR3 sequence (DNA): TGTGCCAGCACCCCAGGGGGGATCGGGGAGCTGTTTTTT. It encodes CASTPGGIGELFF.

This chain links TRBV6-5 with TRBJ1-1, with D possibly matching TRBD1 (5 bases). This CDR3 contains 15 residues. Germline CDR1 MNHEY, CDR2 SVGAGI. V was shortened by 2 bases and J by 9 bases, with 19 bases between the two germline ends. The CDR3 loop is CASSYPGTEILKAFF. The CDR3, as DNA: TGTGCCAGCAGTTACCCCGGGACGGAAATATTGAAAGCTTTCTTT.

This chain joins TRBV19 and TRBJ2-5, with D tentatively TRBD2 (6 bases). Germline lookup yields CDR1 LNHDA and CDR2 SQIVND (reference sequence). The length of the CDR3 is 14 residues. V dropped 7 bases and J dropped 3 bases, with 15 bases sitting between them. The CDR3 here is CASNFGGKEETQYF. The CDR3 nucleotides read TGTGCCAGTAATTTTGGAGGGAAAGAAGAGACCCAGTACTTC.

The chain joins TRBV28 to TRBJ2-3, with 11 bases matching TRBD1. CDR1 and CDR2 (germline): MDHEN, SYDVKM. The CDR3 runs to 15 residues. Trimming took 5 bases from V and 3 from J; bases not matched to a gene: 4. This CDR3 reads CASSLGDRGTDTQYF. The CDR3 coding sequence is TGTGCCAGCAGTCTCGGGGACAGGGGGACAGATACGCAGTATTTT.

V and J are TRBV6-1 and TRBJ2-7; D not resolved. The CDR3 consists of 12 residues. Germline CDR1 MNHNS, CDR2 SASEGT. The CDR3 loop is CVSRESSYEQYV. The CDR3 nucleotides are TGTGTCAGCAGAGAGAGCTCCTACGAGCAGTACGTC.

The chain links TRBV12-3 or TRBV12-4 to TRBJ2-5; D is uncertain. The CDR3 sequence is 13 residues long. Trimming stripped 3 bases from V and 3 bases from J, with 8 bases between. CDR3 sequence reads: CASSFGEKETQYF. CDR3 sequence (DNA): TGTGCCAGCAGTTTTGGAGAAAAAGAGACCCAGTACTTC.

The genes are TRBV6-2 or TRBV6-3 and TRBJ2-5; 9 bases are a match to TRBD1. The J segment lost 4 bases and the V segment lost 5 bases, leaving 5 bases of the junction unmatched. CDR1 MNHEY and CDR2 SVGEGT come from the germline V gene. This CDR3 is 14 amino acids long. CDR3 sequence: CASSPGQGGETQYF. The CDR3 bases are TGTGCCAGCAGTCCGGGACAGGGAGGAGAGACCCAGTACTTC.

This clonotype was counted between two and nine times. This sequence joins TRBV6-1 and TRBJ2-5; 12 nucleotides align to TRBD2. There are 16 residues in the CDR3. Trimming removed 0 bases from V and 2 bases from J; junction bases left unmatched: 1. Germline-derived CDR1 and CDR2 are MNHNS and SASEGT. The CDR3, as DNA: TGTGCCAGCAGTGAAGCCCTAGCGGGGGGGCAAGAGACCCAGTACTTC. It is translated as CASSEALAGGQETQYF.

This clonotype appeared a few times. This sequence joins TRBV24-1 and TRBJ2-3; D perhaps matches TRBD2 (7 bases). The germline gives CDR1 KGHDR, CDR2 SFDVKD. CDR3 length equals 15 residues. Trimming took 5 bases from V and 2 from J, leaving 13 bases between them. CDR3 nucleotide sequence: TGTGCCACCAGTGGGGGGGGGGCCCCCACAGATACGCAGTATTTT. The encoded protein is CATSGGGAPTDTQYF.

DNA for the CDR3: TGTGCCAGCTTTCACGGACAGGGAGGGAATCAGCCCCAGCATTTT. Residues: CASFHGQGGNQPQHF. The rearrangement uses TRBV19 and TRBJ1-5; 8 bases agree with TRBD1. The CDR3 runs 15 residues. The J segment lost 4 bases and the V segment lost 9 bases, leaving 11 bases of the junction unmatched. The V gene's germline CDR1 is LNHDA and CDR2 SQIVND (reference sequence).

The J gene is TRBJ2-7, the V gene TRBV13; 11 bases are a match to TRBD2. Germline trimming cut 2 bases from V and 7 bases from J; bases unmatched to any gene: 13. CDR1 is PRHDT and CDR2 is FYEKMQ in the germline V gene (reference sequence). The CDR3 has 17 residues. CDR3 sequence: CASSLTAIAGGHGEQYV. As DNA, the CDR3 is TGTGCCAGCAGCTTAACCGCCATAGCGGGGGGGCACGGGGAGCAGTACGTC.

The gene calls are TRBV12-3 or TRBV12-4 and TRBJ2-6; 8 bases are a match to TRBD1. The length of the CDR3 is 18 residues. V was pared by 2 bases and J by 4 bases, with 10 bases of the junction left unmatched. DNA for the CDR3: TGTGCCAGCAGTTTACTGGGACAGGTTATTTCCGGGGCCAACGTCCTGACTTTC. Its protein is CASSLLGQVISGANVLTF.

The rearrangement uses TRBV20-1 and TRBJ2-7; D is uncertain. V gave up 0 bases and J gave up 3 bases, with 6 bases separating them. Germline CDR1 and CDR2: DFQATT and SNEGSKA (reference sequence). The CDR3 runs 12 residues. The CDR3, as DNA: TGCAGTGCTAGAGACGCAAGCTACGAGCAGTACTTC. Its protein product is CSARDASYEQYF.